A few counts support the clone carrying this T cell receptor (beta chain). The antigen is not known. Using RNA template, CDR3s of TCR alpha and beta were amplified with iRepertoire arm-PCR. One-step reverse transcription and amplification started from approximately 100-400 ng of tissue mRNA or PBMC total RNA. TCRdb independently ran MiXCR on the multiplex PCR reads; one entry per CDR3 protein. The sample consists of about 130,000 distinct CDR3 sequences, 20% to 25% of them appearing once. The data are from a study of glioma-infiltrating T cells. Looked up from germline, CDR1 is MGHRA and CDR2 is YSYEKL. The CDR3 contains 16 residues. V gave up 4 bases and J gave up 2 bases; unmatched junction bases: 8. Study results and caveats: Non-neoplastic patients had below-expected tissue-blood divergence, while all gliomas exceeded expectation. Only very few CDR3 sequences appeared in both tissue and blood.

V usage is TRBV4-1 and J usage is TRBJ2-5; TRBD1 aligns across 9 bases. The sequence was obtained from a human donor with low-grade glioma or glioblastoma, undergoing nonglioma brain surgery, or in good health (not recorded which). Specimen: glioma tissue, nonneoplastic brain tissue, or PBMCs (not recorded which). CDR3 in DNA: TGCGCCAGCAGCCGCAGAGGACAGGGGCAGCAAGAGACCCAGTACTTC. Its translation: CASSRRGQGQQETQYF.